This T cell receptor beta chain was identified during a study of blood T cell repertoires in COVID-19. At the level of the study: Acute and convalescent COVID-19 specimens originated in the United States, Italy and Spain. T cells, B-cell-depleted T cells, or PBMCs supplied cDNA or gDNA.

Measured with immunoSEQ multiplex PCR; TCRdb has only the in-frame clones, and not every one. Of under 250,000 clones in the sample, around 80% were seen once. Germline lookup yields CDR1 LGHDT and CDR2 YNNKEL (reference sequence). The CDR3 length is 15 residues. Trimming removed 1 base from V and 7 bases from J, with 13 bases in between. Which cohort a participant joined came from the clinical history participants gave. Each recovered donor of Cohort 3 presented with two negative PCRs, clearance, or symptom resolution. The sequence was collected from a man aged 55 to 70 who had recovered from COVID-19. Sequencing input: PBMCs or T cells enriched from blood (not recorded which). This chain uses TRBV3-1 (or the pseudogene TRBV3-2) with TRBJ1-4; D remains unclear. The DNA for the CDR3 is TGTGCCAGCAGCCAAGTGCCCTCCCTGGCTGAAAAACTGTTTTTT. Protein product: CASSQVPSLAEKLFF.